The present TCR beta chain was sequenced within a study of T cell responses to AZD1222 COVID-19 vaccine. Germline values: CDR1 MNHNS, CDR2 SASEGT. This CDR3 is 15 amino acids long. V was clipped by 0 bases and J by 2 bases, with 11 bases between them. Using immunoSEQ multiplex PCR, the repertoire was profiled, and TCRdb retains in-frame clones only, with some absent. This table has more than 100,000 clones, approximately 90% appearing once. The sample was peripheral blood, taken on day 0 of AZD1222 vaccination. The chain couples TRBV6-1 to TRBJ2-7, with D unresolved. The receptor was derived from an adult in good health. CDR3 DNA: TGTGCCAGCAGTGAAGCGTGGGGTCCGACCTACGAGCAGTACTTC. It is translated as CASSEAWGPTYEQYF.